Listed here are 8 T cell receptor beta chains from one sample, sequenced in a study of shared clonotypes between healthy human individuals. The assay was immunoSEQ multiplex PCR, and TCRdb's table has in-frame clones only and misses some. The data show roughly 380,000 clones, roughly 96% seen once. The specimen sequenced was memory CD8+ T cells sorted from blood. Subset denoted: CD45RO+ cells pooled with CCR7-negative TemRA cells. All receptors derive from a man aged 25-45 years in good health.

This chain links TRBV6-5 with TRBJ1-5; a weak D match, TRBD1 (6 bases). Per germline, CDR1 MNHEY and CDR2 SVGAGI. Trimming stripped 4 bases from V and 7 bases from J, with 14 bases between. The CDR3 length is 14 residues. The DNA of the CDR3 is TGTGCCAGCAGTTCCCAGGGGAGAGGGCAGCCCCAGCATTTT. This sequence encodes CASSSQGRGQPQHF.

V gene TRBV28 combines with J gene TRBJ1-1; possible D gene TRBD1, 6 bases. Germline lookup yields CDR1 MDHEN and CDR2 SYDVKM. V was clipped by 6 bases and J by 5 bases, with 22 bases between them. CDR3 size: 16 residues. DNA of the CDR3: TGTGCCAGCAGCCAGTCTCGGCCCTTCAGGGGTACTGAAGCTTTCTTT. Amino acids: CASSQSRPFRGTEAFF. Full variable domain (missing parts from reference TRBV28 and TRBJ1-1): DVKVTQSSRYLVKRTGEKVFLECVQDMDHENMFWYRQDPGLGLRLIYFSYDVKMKEKGDIPEGYSVSREKKERFSLILESASTNQTSMYLCASSQSRPFRGTEAFFGQGTRLTVV.

The chain is built from TRBV5-1 and TRBJ2-5; D is uncertain. The CDR3 contains 12 residues. CDR1 and CDR2 (germline): SGHRS, YFSETQ. The germline V and J ends were trimmed by 4 bases and 3 bases, with 7 bases remaining between them. DNA for the CDR3: TGCGCCAGCAGCCACCAAGAAGAGACCCAGTACTTC. Amino acids: CASSHQEETQYF. The variable domain in full, with the rest retrieved from reference TRBV5-1 and TRBJ2-5, is KAGVTQTPRYLIKTRGQQVTLSCSPISGHRSVSWYQQTPGQGLQFLFEYFSETQRNKGNFPGRFSGRQFSNSRSEMNVSTLELGDSALYLCASSHQEETQYFGPGTRLLVL.

The chain recombines TRBV15 with TRBJ2-7; the D is unclear. CDR3 length: 11 amino acids. CDR1 and CDR2 from the germline V gene are LNHNV and YYDKDF (reference sequence). Deletions cut 1 base from V and 6 bases from J, with 4 bases between. CDR3 loop: CATSRGFEQYF. CDR3 sequence (DNA): TGTGCCACCAGCAGAGGGTTCGAGCAGTACTTC.

The CDR3 DNA is TGTGCCAGCAGACCCCCATTGACAGGGAACTATGGCTACACCTTC. Its translation: CASRPPLTGNYGYTF. This chain joins TRBV28 and TRBJ1-2, with 7 bases that match TRBD1. This CDR3 is 15 amino acids long. Germline-derived CDR1 and CDR2 are MDHEN and SYDVKM. J was trimmed by 2 bases and V by 6 bases; bases with no gene match: 9.

The V gene is TRBV9, the J gene TRBJ2-2; TRBD2 aligns across 7 bases. Germline V CDR1 and CDR2: SGDLS, YYNGEE. J gave up 1 base and V 0 bases, and 3 bases lay outside the gene matches. This CDR3 comprises 16 residues. CDR3 coding DNA: TGTGCCAGCAGCGTAGGAGGCGGGAGGAACACCGGGGAGCTGTTTTTT. It encodes CASSVGGGRNTGELFF.

The chain links TRBV15 to TRBJ2-1; the match to TRBD2 covers 7 bases. CDR1 is LNHNV and CDR2 is YYDKDF in the germline V gene (reference sequence). Trimming cost V 0 bases and J 5 bases; bases outside gene matches: 1. The CDR3 loop spans 14 amino acids. The CDR3 loop reads CATSRDRGDNEQFF. The CDR3 bases are TGTGCCACCAGCAGAGATCGGGGGGACAATGAGCAGTTCTTC.

The table lists this clone with a count of one. The junction departs from the called germline gene at one end, perhaps through a read error. The rearrangement links TRBV7-7 to TRBJ2-5; 7 bases agree with TRBD1. This CDR3 is 13 amino acids long. Germline V gene data show CDR1 as SSHAT and CDR2 as FNYEAQ (reference sequence). The DNA for the CDR3 is TGTGCTAGCAGCCAGACAGGGACGGAGACCCAGTACTTC. This gives the protein CASSQTGTETQYF.